These 32 T cell receptor beta chains were sequenced from one sample in a study of HIV-infected patients and healthy controls. Reverse transcription used 450 to 550 ng RNA and constant-region primers for alpha and beta. Alpha and beta chain libraries were made separately by chain-specific third strand synthesis with multiplexing indices. TCRdb re-analysed the 5' RACE reads in MiXCR, keeping a single row per CDR3 protein. This table has about 4,200 distinct CDR3 sequences, about an eighth appearing once. Whole blood was used without fractionation, so all unsorted peripheral T cells were included. The sample consisted of blood, taken before antiretroviral therapy. These receptors originate from an adult with HIV infection.

This clonotype occurred once. This clone may be a read error of a much larger clone one base away. This sequence joins TRBV5-1 and TRBJ2-1; D may be TRBD2 (5 bases). The CDR3 runs 17 residues. V shed 0 bases and J shed 8 bases, with 21 bases lying between them. Germline values: CDR1 SGHRS, CDR2 YFSETQ. This CDR3 is CASSLGIEGVHVDEQFF. The CDR3 DNA follows: TGCGCCAGCAGCTTGGGGATAGAGGGAGTGCATGTGGATGAGCAGTTCTTC.

This clonotype is judged medium-sized. The J gene is TRBJ2-7, the V gene TRBV3-1, with TRBD2 as a possible D gene (6 bases). The CDR3 sequence is 15 residues long. Trimming removed 3 bases from V and 1 base from J, with 13 bases in between. Per germline, CDR1 LGHDT and CDR2 YNNKEL (reference sequence). CDR3 coding DNA: TGTGCCAGCAGCCAGTCTGCGGGGAATTCCTACGAGCAGTACTTC. This sequence encodes CASSQSAGNSYEQYF.

In its sample, this clonotype is medium-sized. J is TRBJ2-1 and V is TRBV24-1, with a tentative D call TRBD1 (5 bases). Trimming took off 2 bases at V and 4 bases at J, with 8 bases between the two ends. CDR3 length: 14 amino acids. Germline loops: CDR1 KGHDR, CDR2 SFDVKD. As DNA, the CDR3 is TGTGCCACCAGTGATTACAGGAGTTACAATGAGCAGTTCTTC. Its protein is CATSDYRSYNEQFF.

This clonotype rates as medium-sized (0.01 to 0.1%). This sequence joins TRBV6-2 or TRBV6-3 and TRBJ2-3; 7 nucleotides line up with TRBD2. Germline CDR1 and CDR2: MNHEY and SVGEGT. The CDR3 covers 13 residues. J was trimmed by 4 bases and V by 9 bases; bases with no gene match: 7. CDR3 in DNA: TGTGCCAGTACCGGCGGGAGTGCAGATACGCAGTATTTT. Residues: CASTGGSADTQYF.

The rearrangement links TRBV4-3 to TRBJ2-3, with TRBD2 as a possible D gene (6 bases). There are 17 residues in the CDR3. Germline V CDR1 and CDR2: LGHNA, YSLEER. Trimming took off 0 bases at V and 6 bases at J, with 19 bases between the two ends. The CDR3 reads CASSQENAGRGVDTQYF. The CDR3, as DNA: TGCGCCAGCAGCCAAGAGAATGCGGGAAGGGGTGTTGATACGCAGTATTTT.

This clonotype is labeled medium-sized. The genes are TRBV20-1 and TRBJ2-1; 8 nucleotides agree with TRBD2. The CDR3 runs 14 residues. The V gene's germline CDR1 is DFQATT and CDR2 SNEGSKA (reference sequence). The V gene end was trimmed by 6 bases and the J gene end by 5 bases; junction bases not matched to a gene: 9. The CDR3 here is CSAISGIRDNEQFF. In nucleotides, the CDR3 is TGCAGTGCGATTAGCGGGATTCGCGACAATGAGCAGTTCTTC.

This clonotype is classed as medium-sized. This chain uses TRBV5-1 with TRBJ2-3; D is possibly TRBD1 (6 bases). Germline V gene data show CDR1 as SGHRS and CDR2 as YFSETQ. Trimming took 1 base from V and 0 from J, leaving 9 bases between them. CDR3 length equals 15 residues. The CDR3 reads CASSLRTASTDTQYF. The CDR3 region has the DNA TGCGCCAGCAGCTTGAGGACAGCTAGCACAGATACGCAGTATTTT. Drawing the rest from reference TRBV5-1 and TRBJ2-3, the complete variable domain is KAGVTQTPRYLIKTRGQQVTLSCSPISGHRSVSWYQQTPGQGLQFLFEYFSETQRNKGNFPGRFSGRQFSNSRSEMNVSTLELGDSALYLCASSLRTASTDTQYFGPGTRLTVL.

This clonotype is labeled as medium-sized. The chain joins TRBV6-5 to TRBJ2-1; D is possibly TRBD2 (5 bases). Trimming took off 10 bases at V and 3 bases at J, with 16 bases between the two ends. CDR1 and CDR2 (germline): MNHEY, SVGAGI. This CDR3 is built from 14 residues. The CDR3 DNA sequence: TGTGCCACCCAGCTCGGAGGTTACTACAATGAGCAGTTCTTC. Protein: CATQLGGYYNEQFF.

This clonotype is judged medium-sized (0.01 to 0.1%). V usage is TRBV20-1 and J usage is TRBJ2-3; no reliable D call. Trimming cost V 7 bases and J 2 bases, with 13 bases left between them. The CDR3 extends over 13 amino acids. Germline CDR1 reads DFQATT; CDR2 reads SNEGSKA (reference sequence). The CDR3 sequence is CSVPGYNTDTQYF. As DNA, the CDR3 is TGCAGTGTCCCCGGATATAACACAGATACGCAGTATTTT.

This clonotype is labeled medium-sized (0.01 to 0.1%). CDR3 nucleotides: TGTGCCAGTGGGAGTGGGACTAGCGGGATCACGCAGTATTTT. It codes for CASGSGTSGITQYF. The chain recombines TRBV25-1 with TRBJ2-3; 13 bases agree with TRBD2. Germline V gene lookup returns CDR1 MGHDK and CDR2 SYGVNS. With 9 bases clipped from V and 9 bases from J, the junction kept 9 bases outside the gene matches. CDR3 length: 14 residues.

The V and J genes are TRBV5-1 and TRBJ2-6, with 9 bases identical to TRBD2. The CDR3 is 18 amino acids. Germline CDR1 reads SGHRS; CDR2 reads YFSETQ. The trim removed 4 bases at V and 0 bases at J, leaving 8 bases unmatched. CDR3 residues: CASSPVSSGNSGANVLTF. For the CDR3, the DNA is TGCGCCAGCAGCCCCGTGTCTAGCGGGAACTCTGGGGCCAACGTCCTGACTTTC. Drawing the rest from reference TRBV5-1 and TRBJ2-6, the complete variable domain is KAGVTQTPRYLIKTRGQQVTLSCSPISGHRSVSWYQQTPGQGLQFLFEYFSETQRNKGNFPGRFSGRQFSNSRSEMNVSTLELGDSALYLCASSPVSSGNSGANVLTFGAGSRLTVL.

This clonotype was seen at least ten times. The rearrangement links TRBV5-6 to TRBJ1-6, with D unresolved. Germline V gene lookup returns CDR1 SGHDT and CDR2 YYEEEE. V dropped 0 bases and J dropped 6 bases, with 4 bases sitting between them. CDR3 length: 13 amino acids. CDR3 nucleotide sequence: TGTGCCAGCAGCTTGGGCGGTAATTCACCCCTCCACTTT. Translation: CASSLGGNSPLHF.

This clonotype is judged medium-sized. The J gene is TRBJ2-5, the V gene TRBV29-1, with D perhaps TRBD1 (6 bases). Per germline, CDR1 SQVTM and CDR2 ANQGSEA. CDR3 length equals 15 residues. CDR3 loop: CSSIPDRRYQETQYF. CDR3 nucleotides: TGCAGTTCGATCCCTGACAGGAGGTACCAAGAGACCCAGTACTTC.

By proportion, this clonotype is medium-sized. The chain has TRBV29-1 and TRBJ1-1; TRBD1 agrees at 12 bases. The junction had 8 bases not matched to a gene; V was cut back by 6 bases and J by 6 bases. The CDR3 covers 14 residues. Germline lookup yields CDR1 SQVTM and CDR2 ANQGSEA. The DNA for the CDR3 is TGCAGCGTCCTAGGGGGACAGGGGGCCTCTGAAGCTTTCTTT. Translated: CSVLGGQGASEAFF.

This clonotype counts as medium-sized (0.01 to 0.1%). This chain links TRBV11-3 with TRBJ2-3; D unresolved. This CDR3 has 18 amino acids. Germline V gene data show CDR1 as SGHNT and CDR2 as YENEEA. The V end lost 7 bases, the J end lost 4 bases, and 27 bases lay between the germline ends. The CDR3 sequence: CASTDLYGRTGPADTQYF. In DNA, the CDR3 is TGTGCCAGCACCGACCTCTACGGCCGGACGGGTCCGGCAGATACGCAGTATTTT.

There are many counts of this clonotype. V gene TRBV27 combines with J gene TRBJ1-1; TRBD1 agrees at 7 bases. CDR1 and CDR2 (germline): MNHEY, SMNVEV (reference sequence). The CDR3 loop spans 17 amino acids. The ends lost 4 bases at V and 0 bases at J; junction bases unmatched: 11. In DNA form, the CDR3 reads TGTGCCAGCAGTTCGCTAAGGGGGCCGATAATGAACACTGAAGCTTTCTTT. Residues: CASSSLRGPIMNTEAFF.

Relative to its sample, this clonotype is medium-sized. The V call is TRBV5-1, the J call TRBJ1-1; 7 nucleotides match TRBD1. CDR3 length: 11 residues. Germline V gene data show CDR1 as SGHRS and CDR2 as YFSETQ. V trimming: 6 bases; J trimming: 8 bases; junction bases outside the gene matches: 4. CDR3 bases: TGCGCCAGCAAGGAGGGGGCAGAAGCTTTCTTT. It specifies CASKEGAEAFF.

This clonotype is medium-sized in the sample. The rearrangement joins TRBV2 to TRBJ2-1; D remains ambiguous. V lost 0 bases and J 16 bases, leaving 22 bases between the germline ends. The CDR3 loop spans 15 amino acids. CDR1 is SNHLY and CDR2 is FYNNEI in the germline V gene. The CDR3 loop reads CASSEARVSFLQDFF. For the CDR3, the DNA is TGTGCCAGCAGTGAAGCGCGCGTTTCCTTTCTTCAGGACTTCTTC.

Within the sample, this clonotype is medium-sized. This sequence may be a read error, since a much larger clone differs from it by one base. The chain has TRBV19 and TRBJ1-5; perhaps TRBD1 as D (5 bases). The germline gives CDR1 LNHDA, CDR2 SQIVND (reference sequence). The CDR3 has 17 residues. The CDR3 is CASSMFGGVYIDQPHHF. DNA for the CDR3: TGTGCCAGTAGTATGTTTGGGGGAGTTTATATCGATCAGCCCCATCATTTT.

This clonotype ranks as medium-sized. The chain combines TRBV24-1 with TRBJ1-2; D call uncertain. Between the trimmed V and J ends, which lost 1 base and 4 bases, there was a span of 6 bases. Germline loops: CDR1 KGHDR, CDR2 SFDVKD. The CDR3 totals 13 residues. The DNA for the CDR3 is TGTGCCACCAGTGATTTCGGTACCTATGGCTACACCTTC. Protein product: CATSDFGTYGYTF.

In its sample, this clonotype ranks as medium-sized. V is TRBV5-1 and J is TRBJ1-1; D gene uncertain. V lost 1 base and J 0 bases, leaving 10 bases between the germline ends. Germline loops: CDR1 SGHRS, CDR2 YFSETQ. The CDR3 runs 15 residues. The CDR3 loop reads CASSLNPGLNTEAFF. In DNA form, the CDR3 reads TGCGCCAGCAGCTTGAACCCCGGGCTGAACACTGAAGCTTTCTTT.

By share, this clonotype ranks as medium-sized. This rearrangement joins TRBV19 to TRBJ2-7; possibly TRBD1 for D (5 bases). V was pared by 5 bases and J by 5 bases, with 7 bases between. Germline values: CDR1 LNHDA, CDR2 SQIVND (reference sequence). This CDR3 is 11 amino acids long. The CDR3 nucleotides read TGTGCCAGTAGTTCAGGGAACGAGCAGTACTTC. Translating gives CASSSGNEQYF. Using reference TRBV19 and TRBJ2-7 for the parts outside the CDR3, the full variable domain is DGGITQSPKYLFRKEGQNVTLSCEQNLNHDAMYWYRQDPGQGLRLIYYSQIVNDFQKGDIAEGYSVSREKKESFPLTVTSAQKNPTAFYLCASSSGNEQYFGPGTRLTVT.

A note on this clonotype: Because the CDR3 is missing its conserved closing phenylalanine or tryptophan, this is likely a read error. Because the CDR3's place on the DNA is in doubt, the DNA is left out and the CDR3 is given as listed by TCRdb. The rearrangement links TRBV7-2 to TRBJ2-4; TRBD2 is the table's D call and was not checked against the DNA. Germline V gene data show CDR1 as SGHTA and CDR2 as FQGNSA. The CDR3 region is 10 residues in length, termini included. CDR3 loop: CASSLGPTRS.

Within the sample, this clonotype is medium-sized. This rearrangement joins TRBV11-3 to TRBJ2-3; D is ambiguous. The germline V gene has CDR1 SGHNT and CDR2 YENEEA. The V gene lost 1 base and the J gene lost 0 bases, with 5 bases spanning the gap. The CDR3 is 14 amino acids. CDR3 bases: TGTGCCAGCAGCTTAGGGAGAAGCACAGATACGCAGTATTTT. It codes for CASSLGRSTDTQYF. The full variable domain, with the rest looked up from reference TRBV11-3 and TRBJ2-3, is EAGVVQSPRYKIIEKKQPVAFWCNPISGHNTLYWYLQNLGQGPELLIRYENEEAVDDSQLPKDRFSAERLKGVDSTLKIQPAELGDSAVYLCASSLGRSTDTQYFGPGTRLTVL.

In its sample, this clonotype is medium-sized. A much bigger clone sits one base away, suggesting this may be a read error. This rearrangement joins TRBV7-6 to TRBJ2-7; the D gene is possibly TRBD1 (7 bases). The CDR3 has 13 residues. The germline gives CDR1 SGHVS, CDR2 FNYEAQ. CDR3 coding DNA: TGTGCCAGCAGCTCCGGACAGGACTACGATCAGTACTTC. This translates into CASSSGQDYDQYF.

This clonotype was picked up many times. The chain combines TRBV12-3 or TRBV12-4 with TRBJ1-2, with 7 bases lining up with TRBD1. This CDR3 spans 14 amino acids. V was pared by 5 bases and J by 13 bases, with 16 bases of the junction left unmatched. CDR3 region: CASSQTGTEANRTF. The CDR3 DNA is TGTGCCAGCAGTCAAACCGGGACAGAGGCCAATCGCACCTTC.

By sample fraction, this clonotype is medium-sized (0.01 to 0.1%). This chain joins TRBV29-1 and TRBJ1-6, with TRBD1 identical over 8 bases. The germline gives CDR1 SQVTM, CDR2 ANQGSEA. The J segment lost 8 bases and the V segment lost 1 base, leaving 19 bases of the junction unmatched. The CDR3 is 19 amino acids. The CDR3 DNA follows: TGCAGCGTTGAAGTTTATGGACAGGGAAGTTCGGGCAGGCATTCACCCCTCCACTTT. As protein: CSVEVYGQGSSGRHSPLHF.

This clonotype has only a few counts. A read error is possible here, since a much larger clone lies one base away. This chain joins TRBV7-2 and TRBJ2-7; unclear D gene. The CDR3 is 13 amino acids. Germline lookup yields CDR1 SGHTA and CDR2 FQGNSA. The V and J ends lost 5 bases and 2 bases respectively, with 10 bases between them. The CDR3 loop reads CASSKSATYEQYF. The CDR3 DNA is TGTGCCAGCAGCAAGAGCGCGACCTACGAGCAGTACTTC.

This clonotype is labeled medium-sized (0.01 to 0.1%). V and J are TRBV28 and TRBJ2-3; the D is unclear. The V end was cut by 5 bases, the J end by 3 bases, with 18 bases between. Germline CDR1 MDHEN, CDR2 SYDVKM. CDR3 length: 16 amino acids. CDR3 sequence: CASSPPGPLGTDTQYF. CDR3 nucleotides: TGTGCCAGCAGTCCACCGGGCCCCTTAGGGACAGATACGCAGTATTTT. Variable domain in full (rest from reference TRBV28 and TRBJ2-3): DVKVTQSSRYLVKRTGEKVFLECVQDMDHENMFWYRQDPGLGLRLIYFSYDVKMKEKGDIPEGYSVSREKKERFSLILESASTNQTSMYLCASSPPGPLGTDTQYFGPGTRLTVL.

This clonotype is classed as medium-sized (0.01 to 0.1%). The chain combines TRBV27 with TRBJ2-2; D possibly corresponds to TRBD2 (5 bases). CDR1 is MNHEY, CDR2 SMNVEV, per germline (reference sequence). Trimming cost V 4 bases and J 2 bases, with 14 bases left between them. The CDR3 length is 16 residues. CDR3 sequence reads: CASSSAKGLNTGELFF. The CDR3 DNA follows: TGTGCCAGCAGTTCAGCCAAAGGACTTAACACCGGGGAGCTGTTTTTT.

This clonotype ranks as medium-sized. The rearrangement links TRBV6-5 to TRBJ1-1; D may be TRBD1 (5 bases). The CDR3 length is 17 residues. CDR1 MNHEY and CDR2 SVGAGI come from the germline V gene. Trimming removed 5 bases from V and 1 base from J, with 20 bases in between. CDR3 in amino acids: CASSLLPHPTANTEAFF. CDR3 sequence (DNA): TGTGCCAGCAGTCTACTTCCCCATCCGACAGCGAACACTGAAGCTTTCTTT.

This clonotype is medium-sized within its sample. CDR3 amino acids: CASSQGLYTSTDTQYF. CDR3 in DNA: TGTGCCAGCAGCCAAGGGTTGTACACTAGCACAGATACGCAGTATTTT. The chain carries TRBV7-6 and TRBJ2-3; D uncertain. V lost 5 bases and J 0 bases, leaving 15 bases between the germline ends. Germline CDR1 SGHVS, CDR2 FNYEAQ. The CDR3 contains 16 residues.